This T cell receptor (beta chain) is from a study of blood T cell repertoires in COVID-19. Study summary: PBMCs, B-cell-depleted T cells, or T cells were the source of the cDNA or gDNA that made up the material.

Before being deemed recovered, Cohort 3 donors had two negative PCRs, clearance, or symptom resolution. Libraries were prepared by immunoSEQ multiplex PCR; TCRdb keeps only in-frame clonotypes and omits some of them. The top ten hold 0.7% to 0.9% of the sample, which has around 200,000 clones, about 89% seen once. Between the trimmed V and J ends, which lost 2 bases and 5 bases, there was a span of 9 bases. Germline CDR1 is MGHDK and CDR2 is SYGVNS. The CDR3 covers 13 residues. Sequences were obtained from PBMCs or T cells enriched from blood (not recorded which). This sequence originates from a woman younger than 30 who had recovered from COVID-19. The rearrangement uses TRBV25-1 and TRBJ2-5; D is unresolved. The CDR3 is CASSEAPLETQYF. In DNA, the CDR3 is TGTGCCAGCAGTGAAGCGCCGTTGGAGACCCAGTACTTC.